This T cell receptor beta chain was found in a study of T-cell memory formation after mild COVID-19. Study details: The TCR clusters were mostly specific to one donor. Study observations and caveats: Mainly CM and EM harbored the contracting CD4+ clones; mainly EMRA harbored the CD8+ ones. The pre-infection memory compartment contained some responding clones, suggesting cross-reactive memory joined.

Employing constant-segment primers, 5'RACE generated TCR alpha and TCR beta cDNA libraries bearing sample barcodes and UMIs. TCRdb recomputed calls from the 5' RACE reads with MiXCR, one row per CDR3 protein. This sample yields about 140,000 distinct CDR3 sequences, of which 5.5% to 7% are seen a single time; 2% to 2.5% belongs to the top ten. This clonotype has just a few counts. Its antigen is unknown. Germline V gene lookup returns CDR1 MNHEY and CDR2 SVGEGT. V shed 0 bases and J shed 6 bases, with 17 bases lying between them. The CDR3 loop spans 16 amino acids. This clonotype was sampled from an adult woman who had mild COVID-19 (a few samples of this study predate the infection). Cell type and time point are not known. The material sequenced was PBMCs or a T cell subset sorted from them (not recorded which). This rearrangement joins TRBV6-2 or TRBV6-3 to TRBJ2-5; a possible D gene is TRBD1 (5 bases). The CDR3, as DNA: TGTGCCAGCAGTTACTCCGAGAACAGGATTAAGAAGACCCAGTACTTC. Encoded protein: CASSYSENRIKKTQYF.